The next 24 T cell receptor beta chains were all read from a single sample in a study of blood T cell repertoires in COVID-19. TCRdb's copy holds only in-frame clones and misses some; the assay was immunoSEQ multiplex PCR. Here the sample spans 100,000 to 150,000 clones, roughly three quarters being singletons. Sequencing was performed on peripheral blood. All receptors come from a man in his forties with active or convalescent COVID-19.

The chain couples TRBV6-1 to TRBJ2-3, with 10 bases aligning to TRBD2. V was pared by 3 bases and J by 7 bases, with 10 bases of the junction left unmatched. Germline loops: CDR1 MNHNS, CDR2 SASEGT. The CDR3 is 16 amino acids. CDR3 nucleotides: TGTGCCAGCAGTGATTCACCACGACTAGCGGGCCATACGCAGTATTTT. The encoded protein is CASSDSPRLAGHTQYF.

The V and J genes are TRBV5-5 and TRBJ1-5; no reliable D call. Trimming stripped 6 bases from V and 0 bases from J, with 16 bases between. Germline V gives CDR1 SGHKS, CDR2 YYEKEE (reference sequence). The CDR3 sequence is 16 residues long. The CDR3 is CASNEGRTHSNQPQHF. DNA of the CDR3: TGTGCCAGCAACGAGGGCCGAACCCATAGCAATCAGCCCCAGCATTTT.

Ten or more counts support this clone. V and J are TRBV14 and TRBJ1-1; D remains ambiguous. CDR3 length equals 12 residues. The germline CDR1 and CDR2 sequences are SGHDN and FVKESK. The V end lost 5 bases, the J end lost 0 bases, and 4 bases lay between the germline ends. The CDR3 DNA is TGTGCCAGCAGCTTCATGAACACTGAAGCTTTCTTT. Encoded protein: CASSFMNTEAFF.

This chain uses TRBV7-6 with TRBJ2-1, with 9 bases identical to TRBD2. CDR3 length equals 16 residues. J lost 5 bases, V lost 4 bases, and 9 bases had no gene match. The germline gives CDR1 SGHVS, CDR2 FNYEAQ. The CDR3 reads CASSYSGTSTNNEQFF. The CDR3 DNA is TGTGCCAGCAGCTATTCCGGGACTAGCACCAACAATGAGCAGTTCTTC.

J is TRBJ2-1 and V is TRBV7-2; 10 bases fit TRBD1. Trimming took 5 bases from V and 5 from J; bases not matched to a gene: 6. CDR3 length: 15 residues. The germline V gene encodes CDR1 SGHTA and CDR2 FQGNSA. CDR3 region: CASSPPGQGNNEQFF. The CDR3 DNA sequence: TGTGCCAGCAGCCCACCGGGACAGGGGAACAATGAGCAGTTCTTC.

This clone was recorded a few times. The CDR3 coding sequence is TGTGCCAGCTCACCACCGGGGTGGGACACCCAAGAGACCCAGTACTTC. Protein: CASSPPGWDTQETQYF. The V and J genes are TRBV18 and TRBJ2-5, with a possible D match to TRBD1 (6 bases). Germline V gives CDR1 KGHSH, CDR2 LQKENI. V was trimmed by 0 bases and J by 1 base, leaving 12 bases between them. This CDR3 is built from 16 residues.

The rearrangement links TRBV24-1 to TRBJ2-5; the match to TRBD2 covers 7 bases. Trimming cost V 4 bases and J 3 bases; bases outside gene matches: 7. The CDR3 length is 15 residues. From germline, CDR1 is KGHDR and CDR2 SFDVKD. CDR3 coding DNA: TGTGCCACCAGTGACCGTGGGGGAGGGAAAGAGACCCAGTACTTC. This gives the protein CATSDRGGGKETQYF.

This clone appeared a single time. The rearrangement joins TRBV6-1 to TRBJ2-5; 10 positions agree with TRBD1. Germline CDR1 reads MNHNS; CDR2 reads SASEGT. This CDR3 is 15 amino acids long. With 2 bases clipped from V and 6 bases from J, the junction kept 6 bases outside the gene matches. CDR3: CASSESPGQGKTQYF. The CDR3 DNA is TGTGCCAGCAGTGAATCTCCGGGACAGGGGAAGACCCAGTACTTC.

The chain recombines TRBV9 with TRBJ1-3; maybe TRBD1 (6 bases). The CDR3 loop spans 16 amino acids. CDR1 is SGDLS and CDR2 is YYNGEE in the germline V gene. V was trimmed by 4 bases and J by 0 bases, leaving 14 bases between them. The CDR3 DNA sequence: TGTGCCAGCAGCAGCCCAGGGGATTTCTCTGGAAACACCATATATTTT. Translating gives CASSSPGDFSGNTIYF.

The V call is TRBV3-1 (or the pseudogene TRBV3-2), the J call TRBJ2-7; D may be TRBD2 (6 bases). Looked up from germline, CDR1 is LGHDT and CDR2 is YNNKEL (reference sequence). This CDR3 spans 13 amino acids. Trimming left V 1 base short and J 4 bases short, with 8 bases between. The CDR3 coding sequence is TGTGCCAGCAGCCAAGTCGGGAGTTACGAGCAGTACTTC. As protein: CASSQVGSYEQYF.

This chain joins TRBV10-2 and TRBJ1-5, with TRBD1 matching 9 bases. V dropped 6 bases and J dropped 4; count of bases not matched to a gene: 4. The germline gives CDR1 WSHSY, CDR2 SAAADI. The CDR3 extends over 14 amino acids. The CDR3: CASRDRGINQPQHF. The CDR3 DNA reads TGCGCCAGCAGGGACAGGGGAATTAATCAGCCCCAGCATTTT.

The chain has TRBV19 and TRBJ1-5, with 7 bases lining up with TRBD1. The CDR3 extends over 15 amino acids. The germline V gene has CDR1 LNHDA and CDR2 SQIVND (reference sequence). Trimming at V came to 9 bases and at J to 0 bases, leaving 8 bases not matched to a gene. The CDR3 DNA reads as TGTGCCAGCGAATTGACAGGGAATAGCAATCAGCCCCAGCATTTT. Residues: CASELTGNSNQPQHF.

The chain recombines TRBV10-3 with TRBJ2-2, with D possibly TRBD1 on 5 matching bases. This CDR3 has 16 residues. Germline values: CDR1 ENHRY, CDR2 SYGVKD. With 10 bases removed from V and 0 bases from J, the gap between germline ends came to 18 bases. The CDR3 here is CATSMWGNANTGELFF. CDR3 nucleotide sequence: TGTGCCACTTCGATGTGGGGCAACGCGAACACCGGGGAGCTGTTTTTT.

The genes are TRBV13 and TRBJ1-1, with D hard to call. V dropped 2 bases and J dropped 1 base, with 5 bases sitting between them. Germline CDR1 reads PRHDT; CDR2 reads FYEKMQ (reference sequence). The CDR3 runs to 13 residues. The CDR3 DNA sequence: TGTGCCAGCAGCTTAATGGCGAACACTGAAGCTTTCTTT. Translation gives CASSLMANTEAFF. The variable domain in full, completed from reference TRBV13 and TRBJ1-1, reads AAGVIQSPRHLIKEKRETATLKCYPIPRHDTVYWYQQGPGQDPQFLISFYEKMQSDKGSIPDRFSAQQFSDYHSELNMSSLELGDSALYFCASSLMANTEAFFGQGTRLTVV.

The chain couples TRBV7-6 to TRBJ2-3, with 8 bases lining up with TRBD2. Looked up from germline, CDR1 is SGHVS and CDR2 is FNYEAQ. This CDR3 has 15 residues. V lost 8 bases, J lost 4 bases, and 11 bases stayed unmatched. The DNA of the CDR3 is TGTGCCAGCCTTCTCCAAAGCGGGAGTTCAGATACGCAGTATTTT. Translation gives CASLLQSGSSDTQYF.

J is TRBJ1-1 and V is TRBV5-4; TRBD1 matches 7 bases. The CDR3 covers 14 residues. Germline loops: CDR1 SGHNT, CDR2 YYREEE (reference sequence). The V segment lost 4 bases and the J segment 4 bases; nucleotides outside the gene matches: 7. The CDR3 nucleotides read TGTGCCAGCAGCGGCCCGGACAGGCTCACTGAAGCTTTCTTT. As protein: CASSGPDRLTEAFF.

Ten or more counts support this clone. This rearrangement joins TRBV28 to TRBJ1-2; TRBD1 might be the D (6 bases). Germline loops: CDR1 MDHEN, CDR2 SYDVKM. Trimming left V 7 bases short and J 2 bases short, with 14 bases between. CDR3 size: 14 residues. The CDR3 sequence is CASTRAGTNYGYTF. The CDR3 DNA reads TGTGCCAGCACCCGAGCCGGGACAAACTATGGCTACACCTTC.

The V call is TRBV5-1, the J call TRBJ2-3; D gene uncertain. The CDR3 has 18 residues. Germline CDR1 and CDR2: SGHRS and YFSETQ. Trimming shortened V by 2 bases and J by 9 bases, and 28 bases separated the two germline ends. CDR3 nucleotide sequence: TGCGCCAGCAGCTTTGGTTTGTTGCGAGGCAGACCTAACGACACGCAGTATTTT. It specifies CASSFGLLRGRPNDTQYF.

This chain links TRBV10-1 with TRBJ2-1; D is ambiguous. The V end lost 0 bases, the J end lost 9 bases, and 18 bases lay between the germline ends. The CDR3 covers 16 residues. CDR1 and CDR2 from the germline V gene are WNHNN and SYGVQD (reference sequence). The CDR3 DNA reads TGCGCCAGCAGTGAGTCTGACCGCCGCGGTCATGGTGAGCAGTTCTTC. It yields the protein CASSESDRRGHGEQFF.

The chain uses TRBV27 and TRBJ1-2; 9 nucleotides align to TRBD1. The CDR3 has 16 residues. Germline CDR1 is MNHEY and CDR2 is SMNVEV (reference sequence). The ends lost 6 bases at V and 3 bases at J; junction bases unmatched: 11. CDR3 DNA: TGTGCCAGCAGCCCAACCTGGACAGGGGCACACTATGGCTACACCTTC. Translated: CASSPTWTGAHYGYTF.

This chain uses TRBV5-1 with TRBJ1-1; the D gene is possibly TRBD1 (5 bases). Trimming removed 2 bases from V and 1 base from J, with 15 bases in between. The CDR3 sequence is 16 residues long. The germline gives CDR1 SGHRS, CDR2 YFSETQ. CDR3 nucleotides: TGCGCCAGCAGCTTCGGATCGGGGGATGGGAACACTGAAGCTTTCTTT. This gives the protein CASSFGSGDGNTEAFF.

The J gene is TRBJ1-2, the V gene TRBV2; 7 bases agree with TRBD1. Germline trimming cut 4 bases from V and 5 bases from J; bases unmatched to any gene: 7. CDR3 length equals 14 residues. The germline V gene has CDR1 SNHLY and CDR2 FYNNEI. The CDR3 region is CASSVEGAKYGYTF. Written as DNA, the CDR3 is TGTGCCAGCAGTGTCGAGGGGGCGAAATATGGCTACACCTTC.

This sequence joins TRBV5-6 and TRBJ1-2; D is undetermined. This CDR3 comprises 14 residues. V was clipped by 0 bases and J by 3 bases, with 9 bases between them. The germline V gene has CDR1 SGHDT and CDR2 YYEEEE. Here the CDR3 DNA reads TGTGCCAGCAGCTTGGAGCAGGTCCACTATGGCTACACCTTC. Its protein is CASSLEQVHYGYTF.

The V gene is TRBV19, the J gene TRBJ1-3, with TRBD1 matching over 7 bases. V lost 8 bases and J lost 8; bases outside the gene matches: 3. CDR3 length: 11 amino acids. The germline CDR1 and CDR2 sequences are LNHDA and SQIVND (reference sequence). CDR3 loop: CASGQEYTIYF. For the CDR3, the DNA is TGTGCCAGTGGACAGGAGTACACCATATATTTT.